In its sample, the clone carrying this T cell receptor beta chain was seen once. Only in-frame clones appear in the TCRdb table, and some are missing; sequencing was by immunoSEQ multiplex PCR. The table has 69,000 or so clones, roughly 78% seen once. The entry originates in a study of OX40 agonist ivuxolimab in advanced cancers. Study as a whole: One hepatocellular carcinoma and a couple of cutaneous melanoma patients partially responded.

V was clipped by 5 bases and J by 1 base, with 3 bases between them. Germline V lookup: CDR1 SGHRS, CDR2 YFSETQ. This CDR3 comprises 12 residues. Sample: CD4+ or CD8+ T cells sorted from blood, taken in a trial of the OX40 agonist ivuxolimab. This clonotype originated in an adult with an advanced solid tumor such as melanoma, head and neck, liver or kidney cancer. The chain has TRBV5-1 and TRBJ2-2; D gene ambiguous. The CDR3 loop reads CASRGNTGELFF. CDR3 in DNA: TGCGCCAGCAGAGGGAACACCGGGGAGCTGTTTTTT. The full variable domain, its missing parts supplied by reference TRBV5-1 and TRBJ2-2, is KAGVTQTPRYLIKTRGQQVTLSCSPISGHRSVSWYQQTPGQGLQFLFEYFSETQRNKGNFPGRFSGRQFSNSRSEMNVSTLELGDSALYLCASRGNTGELFFGEGSRLTVL.